The T cell receptor beta chain under discussion was sequenced for a study of blood T cell repertoires in COVID-19. Study details: Collection of acute and convalescent COVID-19 samples took place in the United States, Italy and Spain. T cells, B-cell-depleted T cells, or PBMCs provided the cDNA or gDNA that served as material.

The J segment lost 5 bases and the V segment lost 0 bases, leaving 10 bases of the junction unmatched. This CDR3 has 16 amino acids. Germline assignment: CDR1 SGHRS and CDR2 YFSETQ. In the authors' workflow: Nucleated cell counts were estimated from reference gene primer amplification. Assay: immunoSEQ multiplex PCR; the TCRdb copy retains only in-frame clones and omits some. V and J calls and clone size follow that table, whereas D and trimming were derived from the DNA. The sample has approximately 68,000 clones, roughly 84% seen once. Sequenced: peripheral blood. The sequence was collected from a man in his sixties or seventies with active or convalescent COVID-19. V gene TRBV5-1 combines with J gene TRBJ1-2; TRBD1 matches at 7 bases. The CDR3 is CASSLAGTDYTYGYTF. In DNA form, the CDR3 reads TGCGCCAGCAGCTTGGCTGGGACAGACTATACTTATGGCTACACCTTC.